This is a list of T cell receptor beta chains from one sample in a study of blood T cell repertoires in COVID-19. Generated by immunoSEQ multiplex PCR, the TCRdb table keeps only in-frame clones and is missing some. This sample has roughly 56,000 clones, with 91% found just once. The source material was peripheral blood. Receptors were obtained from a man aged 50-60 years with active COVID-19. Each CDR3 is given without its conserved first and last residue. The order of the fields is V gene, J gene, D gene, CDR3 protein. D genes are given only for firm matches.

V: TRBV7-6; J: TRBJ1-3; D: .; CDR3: ASSFGGTSSGNTIY
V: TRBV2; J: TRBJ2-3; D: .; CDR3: ASSEARDTQY
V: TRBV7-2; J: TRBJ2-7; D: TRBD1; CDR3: ASSFPPDRNTYEQY
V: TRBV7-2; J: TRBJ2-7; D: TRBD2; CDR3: ASSLRGGSYEQY
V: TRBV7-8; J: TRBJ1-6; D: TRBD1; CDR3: ASSLDRGGSPLH
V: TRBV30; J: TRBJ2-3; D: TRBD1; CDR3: AWTRTGP
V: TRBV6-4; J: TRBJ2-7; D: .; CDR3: ASSDSFGAYEQY
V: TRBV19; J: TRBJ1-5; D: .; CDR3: ASSIGGFEPQH
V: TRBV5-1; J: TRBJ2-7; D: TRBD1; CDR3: ASSTTGQGAYEQY
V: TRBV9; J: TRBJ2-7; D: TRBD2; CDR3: ASSPGALAVTYEQY
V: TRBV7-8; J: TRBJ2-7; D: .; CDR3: ASSPPGLSYEQY
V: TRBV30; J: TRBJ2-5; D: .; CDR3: AGTPRPEETQY
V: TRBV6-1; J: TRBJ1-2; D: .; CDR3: ASRETKNYGYT
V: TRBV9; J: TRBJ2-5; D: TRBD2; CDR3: ASSVDSGGYQETQY
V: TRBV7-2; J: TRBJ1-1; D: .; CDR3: ASSLGPGLGTEAF
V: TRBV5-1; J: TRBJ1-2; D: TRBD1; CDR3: ASSKSGTGGDYGYT
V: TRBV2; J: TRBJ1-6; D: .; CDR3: ASSDGIDNSPLH
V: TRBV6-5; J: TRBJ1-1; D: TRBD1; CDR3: ASSRDRGTEAF
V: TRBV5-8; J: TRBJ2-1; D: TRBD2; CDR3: ASSRGLGRENEQF
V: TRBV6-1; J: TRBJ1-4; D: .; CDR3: ASSESRRRV
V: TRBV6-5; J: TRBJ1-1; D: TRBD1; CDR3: ASSTGQEHSEAF
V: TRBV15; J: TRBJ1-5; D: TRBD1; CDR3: ATSIGTGGSQPQH
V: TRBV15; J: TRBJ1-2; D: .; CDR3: ATSGKLYYGYT
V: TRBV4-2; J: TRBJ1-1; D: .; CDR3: ASSMNRQQAF
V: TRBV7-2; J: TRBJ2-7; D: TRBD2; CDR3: ASSFLSGGDETAEI
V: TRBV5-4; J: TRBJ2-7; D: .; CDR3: ASSLYPVSSYEQY
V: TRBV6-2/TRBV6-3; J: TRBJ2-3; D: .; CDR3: ASSDPDTSSTDTQY
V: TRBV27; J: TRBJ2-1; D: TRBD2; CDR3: ASSFGGGVNEQF
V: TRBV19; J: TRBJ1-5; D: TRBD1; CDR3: ASSIHPLSPGLGQAPEYWQPQH
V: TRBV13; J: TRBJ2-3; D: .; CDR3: ASSLLATPQPPDTQY
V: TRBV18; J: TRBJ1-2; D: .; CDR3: ASSRGQRYGYT
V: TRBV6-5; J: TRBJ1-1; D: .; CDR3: ASSYPGGNTEAF
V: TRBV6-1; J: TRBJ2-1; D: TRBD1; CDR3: ASSEIGLDRGSEQF
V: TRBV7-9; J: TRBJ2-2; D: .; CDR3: ASRAREGPGELF
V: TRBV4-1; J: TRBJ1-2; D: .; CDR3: ASSTGTNYGYT
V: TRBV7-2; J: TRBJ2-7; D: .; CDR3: ASSLVPRGEQY
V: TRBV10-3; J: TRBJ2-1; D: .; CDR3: AISRTESNNEQF
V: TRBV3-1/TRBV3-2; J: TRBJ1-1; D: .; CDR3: ASGPLGGDTEAF
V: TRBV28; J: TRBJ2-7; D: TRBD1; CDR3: ASSFDDRGLYEQY
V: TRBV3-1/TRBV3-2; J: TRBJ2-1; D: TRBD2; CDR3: ASSRGGVNEQF
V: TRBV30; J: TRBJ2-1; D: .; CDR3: AWSGSSPNEQF
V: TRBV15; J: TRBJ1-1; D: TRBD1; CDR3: ATRLQGDTEAF
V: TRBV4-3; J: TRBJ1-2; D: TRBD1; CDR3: ASSQPGTVYGYT
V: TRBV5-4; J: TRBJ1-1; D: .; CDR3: ASSPQGLLREAF
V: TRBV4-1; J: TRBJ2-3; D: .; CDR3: ASSHFIQGSTDTQY
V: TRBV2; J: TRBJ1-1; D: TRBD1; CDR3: AGNRGLNTEAF
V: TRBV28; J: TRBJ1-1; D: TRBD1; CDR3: ASSSGQGLGAF
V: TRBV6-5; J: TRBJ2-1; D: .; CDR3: ASNAGLRSYNEQF
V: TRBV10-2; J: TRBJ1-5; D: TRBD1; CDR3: ASSGPGGYSNQPQH
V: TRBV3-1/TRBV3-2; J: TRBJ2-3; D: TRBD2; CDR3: ASSPGTSGGAGTDTQY
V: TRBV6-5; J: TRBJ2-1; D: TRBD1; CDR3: ASSKTGGFDEQF
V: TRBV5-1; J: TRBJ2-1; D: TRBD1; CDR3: ASGTGGGGEQF
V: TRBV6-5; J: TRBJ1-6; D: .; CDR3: ATGGLAPSPLH
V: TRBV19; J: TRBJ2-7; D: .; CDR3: ASSIGLGYEQY
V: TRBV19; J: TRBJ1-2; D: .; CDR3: ASIKQGSSGGYT
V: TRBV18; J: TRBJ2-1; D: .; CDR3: ASSPQDNEQF